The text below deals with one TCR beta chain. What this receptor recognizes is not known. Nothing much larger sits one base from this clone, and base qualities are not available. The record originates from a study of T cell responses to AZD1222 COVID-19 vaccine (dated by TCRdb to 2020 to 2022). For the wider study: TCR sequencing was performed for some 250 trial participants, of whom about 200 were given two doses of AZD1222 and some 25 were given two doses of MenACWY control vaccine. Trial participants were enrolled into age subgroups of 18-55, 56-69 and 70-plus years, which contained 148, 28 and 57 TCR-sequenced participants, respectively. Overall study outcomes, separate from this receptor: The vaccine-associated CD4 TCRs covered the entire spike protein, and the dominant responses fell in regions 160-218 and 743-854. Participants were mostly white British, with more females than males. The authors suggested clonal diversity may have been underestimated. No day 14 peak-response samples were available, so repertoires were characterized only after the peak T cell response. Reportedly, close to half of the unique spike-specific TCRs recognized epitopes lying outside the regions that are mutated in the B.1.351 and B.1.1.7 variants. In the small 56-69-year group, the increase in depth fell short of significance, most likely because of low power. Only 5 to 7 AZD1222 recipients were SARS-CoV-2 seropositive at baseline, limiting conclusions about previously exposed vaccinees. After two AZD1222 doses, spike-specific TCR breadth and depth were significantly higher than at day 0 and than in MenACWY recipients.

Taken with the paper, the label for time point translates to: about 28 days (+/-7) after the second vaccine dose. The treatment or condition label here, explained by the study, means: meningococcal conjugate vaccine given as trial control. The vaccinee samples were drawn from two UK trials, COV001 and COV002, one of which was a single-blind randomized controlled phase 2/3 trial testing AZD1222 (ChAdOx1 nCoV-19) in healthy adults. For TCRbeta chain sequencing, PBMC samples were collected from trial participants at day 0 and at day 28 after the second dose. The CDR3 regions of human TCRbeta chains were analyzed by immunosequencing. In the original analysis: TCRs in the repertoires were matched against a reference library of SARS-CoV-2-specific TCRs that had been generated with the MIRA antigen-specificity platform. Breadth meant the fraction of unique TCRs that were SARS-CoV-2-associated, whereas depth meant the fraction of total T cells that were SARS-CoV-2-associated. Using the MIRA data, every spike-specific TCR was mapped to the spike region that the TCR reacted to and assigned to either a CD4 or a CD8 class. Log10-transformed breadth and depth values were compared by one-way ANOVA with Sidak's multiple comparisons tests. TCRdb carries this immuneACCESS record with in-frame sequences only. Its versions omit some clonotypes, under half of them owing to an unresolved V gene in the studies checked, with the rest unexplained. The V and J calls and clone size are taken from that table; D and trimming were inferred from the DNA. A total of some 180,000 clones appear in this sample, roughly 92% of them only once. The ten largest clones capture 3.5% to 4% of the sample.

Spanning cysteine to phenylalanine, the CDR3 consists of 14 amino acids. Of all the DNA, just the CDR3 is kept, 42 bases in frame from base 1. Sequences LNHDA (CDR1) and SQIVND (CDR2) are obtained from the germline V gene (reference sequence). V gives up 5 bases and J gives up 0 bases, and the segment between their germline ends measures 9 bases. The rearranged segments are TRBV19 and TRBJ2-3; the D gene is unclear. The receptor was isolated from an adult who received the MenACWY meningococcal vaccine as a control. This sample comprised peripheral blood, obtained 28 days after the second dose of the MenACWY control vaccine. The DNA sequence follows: TGTGCCAGTAGTCCTACCCTAAGCACAGATACGCAGTATTTT. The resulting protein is CASSPTLSTDTQYF.